The following is a TCR beta chain sequence with its context. Its antigen is currently unknown. The data originate from a study of CD8 T cells in ankylosing spondylitis. Broader study findings: Seemingly characteristic of ankylosing spondylitis blood was a TCR beta motif consisting of 7 or 8 highly homologous variants. Reportedly, matched ankylosing spondylitis synovial fluid was significantly enriched for disease-linked clones.

Trimming at V came to 6 bases and at J to 1 base, leaving 7 bases not matched to a gene. Germline V gene lookup returns CDR1 SGHTA and CDR2 FQGNSA. The CDR3 consists of 15 residues. As the method for making TCR beta libraries, quantitative 5'-RACE with molecular barcodes was used. TCRdb processed the 5' RACE reads anew with MiXCR; each CDR3 protein has one entry. Of roughly 370,000 distinct CDR3 sequences in the sample, more than 20% were seen once. The source material was blood, either unsorted or a sorted T cell fraction (not recorded which). The clonotype comes from a male donor with ankylosing spondylitis. The V and J genes are TRBV7-2 and TRBJ2-3; 7 nucleotides match TRBD2. CDR3 region: CASRSSGRGTDTQYF. The DNA for the CDR3 is TGTGCCAGCAGATCTAGCGGACGAGGCACAGATACGCAGTATTTT.